A selection of T cell receptor beta chains follows, all from one sample in a study of T cells in Graves' hyperthyroidism and ophthalmopathy. In TCRdb, the multiplex PCR reads were re-called with MiXCR into one record per CDR3 protein. The repertoire holds hundreds of thousands of distinct CDR3 sequences, with approximately 25% as singletons. The sequenced sample consisted of blood. These receptors originate from a young woman with Graves' ophthalmopathy. CDR3s include the opening cysteine and the closing phenylalanine or tryptophan. Each record gives: J gene, D gene, V gene, clone size, CDR3 protein, CDR3 DNA. D genes are given only for firm matches. For some rows the clone size is stated as once, few or many, or as a class when expanded; others skip it.

j_call: TRBJ1-5
d_call: NA
v_call: TRBV6-1
clone_size: many
cdr3_aa: CASSEVVNQPQHF
cdr3_nt: TGTGCCAGCAGTGAAGTAGTAAATCAGCCCCAGCATTTT

j_call: TRBJ1-1
d_call: TRBD1
v_call: TRBV7-8
clone_size: many
cdr3_aa: CASRDRGRWGTEAFF
cdr3_nt: TGTGCCAGCAGGGACAGGGGGCGGTGGGGCACTGAAGCTTTCTTT

j_call: TRBJ1-2
d_call: NA
v_call: TRBV29-1
clone_size: few
cdr3_aa: CSVAMTGRLDGYTF
cdr3_nt: TGCAGCGTTGCAATGACGGGGCGTCTGGATGGCTACACCTTC

j_call: TRBJ2-7
d_call: NA
v_call: TRBV6-1
clone_size: few
cdr3_aa: CASSEAEGPHGQYF
cdr3_nt: TGTGCCAGCAGTGAAGCGGAGGGACCCCACGGGCAGTACTTC

j_call: TRBJ1-1
d_call: NA
v_call: TRBV13
clone_size: NA
cdr3_aa: CASSLEGELTEAFF
cdr3_nt: TGTGCCAGCAGCTTAGAGGGCGAACTCACTGAAGCTTTCTTT

j_call: TRBJ1-5
d_call: TRBD1
v_call: TRBV6-4
clone_size: many
cdr3_aa: CASSDYRGFGNQPQHF
cdr3_nt: TGTGCCAGCAGTGACTACAGGGGTTTTGGCAATCAGCCCCAGCATTTT

j_call: TRBJ2-2
d_call: NA
v_call: TRBV6-5
clone_size: many
cdr3_aa: CASSYTGPDTGELFF
cdr3_nt: TGTGCCAGCAGTTACACTGGCCCAGATACCGGGGAGCTGTTTTTT

j_call: TRBJ2-2
d_call: NA
v_call: TRBV7-3
clone_size: many
cdr3_aa: CASSLIGGKKTGELFF
cdr3_nt: TGTGCCAGCAGCTTAATCGGGGGCAAGAAGACCGGGGAGCTGTTTTTT

j_call: TRBJ2-2
d_call: NA
v_call: TRBV7-3
clone_size: few
cdr3_aa: CASSSQSHEAGELFF
cdr3_nt: TGTGCCAGCAGCTCACAATCACACGAGGCCGGGGAGCTGTTTTTT

j_call: TRBJ1-2
d_call: NA
v_call: TRBV30
clone_size: NA
cdr3_aa: CAWSEEVGTF
cdr3_nt: TGTGCCTGGAGTGAAGAAGTAGGCACCTTC

j_call: TRBJ1-2
d_call: NA
v_call: TRBV6-5
clone_size: NA
cdr3_aa: CASSYGPKARGYTF
cdr3_nt: TGTGCCAGCAGTTACGGCCCCAAAGCAAGGGGCTACACCTTC

j_call: TRBJ2-5
d_call: TRBD1
v_call: TRBV5-1
clone_size: few
cdr3_aa: CASRFTGGQETQYF
cdr3_nt: TGCGCCAGCAGGTTTACAGGGGGTCAAGAGACCCAGTACTTC

j_call: TRBJ1-1
d_call: NA
v_call: TRBV18
clone_size: few
cdr3_aa: CASSPWGGMNTEAFF
cdr3_nt: TGTGCCAGCTCACCATGGGGGGGGATGAACACTGAAGCTTTCTTT

j_call: TRBJ2-2
d_call: TRBD2
v_call: TRBV7-2
clone_size: NA
cdr3_aa: CASSLPGGPLNTGELFF
cdr3_nt: TGTGCCAGCAGCTTACCGGGGGGGCCGTTAAACACCGGGGAGCTGTTTTTT

j_call: TRBJ1-1
d_call: NA
v_call: TRBV19
clone_size: NA
cdr3_aa: CASSASGTLAASNTEAFF
cdr3_nt: TGTGCCAGTAGCGCCTCCGGGACATTGGCGGCCTCGAACACTGAAGCTTTCTTT

j_call: TRBJ1-3
d_call: NA
v_call: TRBV9
clone_size: NA
cdr3_aa: CASSAAAGVQSGNTIYF
cdr3_nt: TGTGCCAGCAGCGCTGCGGCCGGGGTACAGTCTGGAAACACCATATATTTT

j_call: TRBJ2-2
d_call: TRBD2
v_call: TRBV24-1
clone_size: few
cdr3_aa: CATSDPGLAGHGELFF
cdr3_nt: TGTGCCACCAGTGACCCGGGACTAGCGGGCCACGGGGAGCTGTTTTTT

j_call: TRBJ2-5
d_call: TRBD1
v_call: TRBV29-1
clone_size: many
cdr3_aa: CSVDIPGTGGRVTETQYF
cdr3_nt: TGCAGCGTTGATATCCCCGGGACAGGGGGCCGAGTAACGGAGACCCAGTACTTC

j_call: TRBJ1-1
d_call: NA
v_call: TRBV2
clone_size: many
cdr3_aa: CASGTINTEAFF
cdr3_nt: TGTGCCAGCGGGACAATAAACACTGAAGCTTTCTTT

j_call: TRBJ2-7
d_call: NA
v_call: TRBV15
clone_size: many
cdr3_aa: CATSTLTLDSSYEQYF
cdr3_nt: TGTGCCACCAGCACACTTACTCTGGACAGCTCCTACGAGCAGTACTTC